A selection of T cell receptor beta chains follows, all from one sample in a study of blood T cell repertoires in COVID-19. Assay used: immunoSEQ multiplex PCR; TCRdb lists only in-frame clones, some missing. The sample includes approximately 92,000 clones, around 83% of them seen just once. Sequencing input: peripheral blood. These receptors were obtained from an older man with active or convalescent COVID-19. Both conserved end residues are part of each CDR3. A D gene is named only where the DNA matches it firmly. Some rows mark clone size as missing; the rest say once, few, many or name a class of expanded clone.

J gene,clone size,V gene,D gene,CDR3 DNA,CDR3 protein
TRBJ2-7,NA,TRBV5-1,TRBD2,TGCGCCAGCAGCAATCAACCTTTAGCGGGGACCTACGAGCAGTACTTC,CASSNQPLAGTYEQYF
TRBJ2-7,NA,TRBV11-1,NA,TGTGCCAGCAGCTTAGGTAGTCCGGGAATCAACGAGCAGTACTTC,CASSLGSPGINEQYF
TRBJ2-2,once,TRBV30,NA,TGTGCCTGGAGTTACGGGACCGGGGAGCTGTTTTTT,CAWSYGTGELFF
TRBJ1-2,NA,TRBV30,NA,TGTGCCTGGAGTGTAAATCGATGGGGGGGAGGTCATGGCTACACCTTC,CAWSVNRWGGGHGYTF
TRBJ2-2,NA,TRBV4-2,NA,TGTGCCAGCAGCCAAGCGTATGGGCAGGGCGCCGGGGAGCTGTTTTTT,CASSQAYGQGAGELFF
TRBJ2-3,once,TRBV5-1,TRBD1,TGCGCCAGCAGCTTACAGGGGTTAAACACAGATACGCAGTATTTT,CASSLQGLNTDTQYF
TRBJ2-1,NA,TRBV28,NA,TGTGCCAGCCGGAGCTATTACAATGAGCAGTTCTTC,CASRSYYNEQFF
TRBJ1-2,NA,TRBV28,NA,TGTGCCAGCAGTCCGACCGGGACAATCGGCTACACCTTC,CASSPTGTIGYTF
TRBJ1-1,NA,TRBV19,TRBD1,TGTGCCAGTAGTACCGGGACAGGAGGAGTAGCTTTCTTT,CASSTGTGGVAFF
TRBJ1-6,NA,TRBV6-5,NA,TGTGCCAGCAGTTACTCAAGGCAGGGCGGTAATTCACCCCTCCACTTT,CASSYSRQGGNSPLHF
TRBJ2-1,NA,TRBV5-1,NA,TGCGCCAGCAGCCCCCTCCTACAGGGATCCTACAATGAGCAGTTCTTC,CASSPLLQGSYNEQFF
TRBJ1-2,NA,TRBV3-1/TRBV3-2,TRBD1,TGTGCCAGCAGCCAATCTGGACAGGGTGGCTACACCTTC,CASSQSGQGGYTF
TRBJ1-2,NA,TRBV3-1/TRBV3-2,TRBD1,TGTGCCAGCAGCCAACGAGGGACAGGGATTCGATATGGCTACACCTTC,CASSQRGTGIRYGYTF
TRBJ1-1,NA,TRBV7-3,NA,TGTGCCAGCAGCTTTGGCAGGGGTACTGAAGCTTTCTTT,CASSFGRGTEAFF
TRBJ1-2,NA,TRBV5-8,NA,TGTGCCAGCAGCTGGAGGGGAAACTATGGCTACACCTTC,CASSWRGNYGYTF
TRBJ1-4,NA,TRBV28,NA,TGTGCCAGCGAAAAGCCGGCGGGTTGGGGTAATGAAAAACTGTTTTTT,CASEKPAGWGNEKLFF
TRBJ1-1,NA,TRBV11-2,NA,TGTGCCAGCAGTGCGGGGGCAGATTTTAAGTATGAAGCTTTCTTT,CASSAGADFKYEAFF
TRBJ2-7,NA,TRBV6-5,TRBD1,TGTGCCAGCACTCTCCGGGACAGGGTCTTTAACGAGCAGTACTTC,CASTLRDRVFNEQYF
TRBJ1-3,NA,TRBV20-1,NA,TGCAGTGCTAGTATGGCAGGGGCTGGAAACACCATATATTTT,CSASMAGAGNTIYF
TRBJ1-5,NA,TRBV20-1,NA,TGCAGTGCTAGGGAGGATCAGCCCCAGCATTTT,CSAREDQPQHF
TRBJ1-2,NA,TRBV29-1,TRBD1,TGCAGCGTCGCACCGACAGGGGACGTAAATGGCTACACCTTC,CSVAPTGDVNGYTF
TRBJ2-1,NA,TRBV7-9,NA,TGTGCCAGCAGCGCCGACAGGTTGGTTTGGTTCTTC,CASSADRLVWFF
TRBJ2-3,NA,TRBV5-4,NA,TGTGCCAGCAGCTTGGCGGGGGGCTTAACAGATACGCAGTATTTT,CASSLAGGLTDTQYF
TRBJ2-1,NA,TRBV29-1,TRBD2,TGCAGCGTAGTTATTACTAGCGGGGGGTCAGAAATCTTC,CSVVITSGGSEIF
TRBJ2-7,NA,TRBV5-1,TRBD2,TGCGCCAGCAGTGCTGCGGGGGGACGTCTCGACGAGCAGTACTTC,CASSAAGGRLDEQYF
TRBJ2-7,once,TRBV3-1/TRBV3-2,NA,TGTGCCAGCAGCCCCCCCAATCGGGGCGAGCAGTACTTC,CASSPPNRGEQYF
TRBJ2-3,NA,TRBV24-1,TRBD1,TGTGCCACCAGTGAGAGACCGGGACAGGGAGAAAATACGCAGTATTTT,CATSERPGQGENTQYF
TRBJ2-3,few,TRBV18,TRBD1,TGTGCCAGCTCACCTGGGACAGGGGCGTTCACAGATACGCAGTATTTT,CASSPGTGAFTDTQYF
TRBJ2-7,NA,TRBV18,NA,TGTGCCAGCTCACCAGCGCCGGGCTACGAGCAGTACTTC,CASSPAPGYEQYF
TRBJ1-5,NA,TRBV2,TRBD1,TGTGCCAGCAGTGCCTCCCGGGACAGCAGCCTGGGGCCCCAGCATTTT,CASSASRDSSLGPQHF
TRBJ2-3,NA,TRBV3-1/TRBV3-2,NA,TGTGCCAGCAGCCAAATGGAGTCAGATACGCAGTATTTT,CASSQMESDTQYF
TRBJ1-6,NA,TRBV7-2,NA,TGTGCCAGCAGCTTAGCGCGGGATTCACCCCTCCACTTT,CASSLARDSPLHF
TRBJ1-1,NA,TRBV16,TRBD1,TGTGCCAGCAGCCATACCGGACAGGACACTGAAGCTTTCTTT,CASSHTGQDTEAFF
TRBJ1-5,NA,TRBV28,TRBD1,TGTGCCAGCAGTAGATCCGGGGGACAGGGTTTAGATCAGCCCCAGCATTTT,CASSRSGGQGLDQPQHF
TRBJ1-5,NA,TRBV19,NA,TGTGCCAGTAGTATAGATACTTCGAGGATAAGCAATCAGCCCCAGCATTTT,CASSIDTSRISNQPQHF
TRBJ2-3,NA,TRBV9,TRBD2,TGTGCCAGCAGCGTAGGTAGCGGGGGGGCTACAGATACGCAGTATTTT,CASSVGSGGATDTQYF
TRBJ2-3,once,TRBV7-9,TRBD2,TGTGCCAGCAGCGCGAGCGGGGGACGCACAGATACGCAGTATTTT,CASSASGGRTDTQYF
TRBJ2-2,NA,TRBV3-1/TRBV3-2,TRBD2,TGTGCCAGCAGCCTTCGCGGGGGGAACACCGGGGAGCTGTTTTTT,CASSLRGGNTGELFF
TRBJ2-1,NA,TRBV18,NA,TGTGCCAGCTCACCTTTGAGGGTAGAAGATTTCTTC,CASSPLRVEDFF
TRBJ2-2,few,TRBV7-2,TRBD2,TGTGCCAGCACCCTAAGATCGCGGGGGGGCGGCGGGGAGCTGTTTTTT,CASTLRSRGGGGELFF
TRBJ1-1,NA,TRBV10-3,NA,TGTGCCATCAGTGCGGGGACAAGGAACACTGAAGCTTTCTTT,CAISAGTRNTEAFF
TRBJ1-1,once,TRBV6-5,NA,TGTGCCAGCAAAGAACAGGGTTACACTGAAGCTTTCTTT,CASKEQGYTEAFF
TRBJ2-7,NA,TRBV7-9,NA,TGTGCCAGCAGCTCGGACAGCACCTACGAGCAGTACTTC,CASSSDSTYEQYF
TRBJ2-6,NA,TRBV5-6,NA,TGTGCCAGCAGCCCCCCAGGGGTTGGGGCCAACGTCCTGACTTTC,CASSPPGVGANVLTF
TRBJ2-2,NA,TRBV5-6,TRBD2,TGTGCCAGCAGGGGACTAGCGGGGGGCCCGAACACCGGGGAGCTGTTTTTT,CASRGLAGGPNTGELFF
TRBJ2-7,NA,TRBV2,TRBD1,TGTGCCAGCAGTGAATGGGACAGGGGGCTCGACGAGCAGTACTTC,CASSEWDRGLDEQYF
TRBJ1-5,once,TRBV27,NA,TGTGCCAGCAGTTTGGAGGGATCCGGCAATCAGCCCCAGCATTTT,CASSLEGSGNQPQHF
TRBJ1-1,NA,TRBV3-1/TRBV3-2,TRBD1,TGTGCCAGCAGCCGGGCGGCAGGGGGCAAAACCAAAGCTTTCTTT,CASSRAAGGKTKAFF
TRBJ1-1,NA,TRBV19,NA,TGTGCCAGTGCCAGGAACACTGAAGCTTTCTTT,CASARNTEAFF
TRBJ2-2,NA,TRBV24-1,TRBD1,TGTGCCACCAGTAGCTTTAAGGGACGGGGACAGGGGGCAGCGAACACCGGGGAGCTGTTTTTT,CATSSFKGRGQGAANTGELFF
TRBJ2-5,NA,TRBV20-1,TRBD2,TGCAGTGCTAGTCGGCCGGCGGGGGGGACTCAAGAGACCCAGTACTTC,CSASRPAGGTQETQYF
TRBJ2-7,many,TRBV6-5,TRBD1,TGTGCCAGCAGTACAACCTGGACAGGATCCTACGAGCAGTACTTC,CASSTTWTGSYEQYF